This T cell receptor (beta chain) was identified in a study of vaccination and CD4 T cells after COVID-19 (dated by TCRdb to between 2021 and 2024). For the study in its entirety: Convalescent patients had a positive SARS-CoV-2 result on nasal swab PCR, and of these patients, several had mild disease and one had severe disease. In the convalescent cohort there were six males and four females, among whom were two Hispanic individuals, seven Caucasians, two Asians and one multiracial person. Two doses of either the Pfizer-BioNTech BNT162b2 vaccine (n=8) or the Moderna mRNA-1273 vaccine (n=2) were administered to participants. Post-COVID blood samples from convalescent patients were collected a median of roughly 100 days after diagnosis, with a range of about 35 to 180 days. Post-vaccine blood samples were taken a median of around 77 days after the second vaccine dose, with a range of roughly 13 to 250 days. The cultures were stimulated with overlapping spike peptide pools from SARS-CoV-2 and from the common cold coronaviruses HCoV-NL63, HCoV-OC43 and HCoV-229E. As controls, cultures received a CEFX viral epitope pool (the positive control), an HIV-1 Nef peptide pool (the negative control), or no peptide at all. The spike-specific CD4+ TCR repertoire was compared before and after mRNA vaccination in 10 to 11 COVID-19 convalescent patients and a few infection-naive healthy vaccine recipients. Results the study describes overall, beyond this receptor: An increase in the median number of SARS-CoV-2-reactive clonotypes from 21 after infection to approximately 41 after vaccination was observed, but the change was not found to be significant. In convalescent patients, nearly all vaccine-specific clones (304 of 307) were found to be mono-reactive for SARS-CoV-2 spike rather than cross-reactive with common cold coronaviruses. Among the post-vaccine SARS-CoV-2-reactive clones in convalescent patients, a median approximately 86% showed up only after vaccination, which suggests vaccine-specific priming. Relatively few convalescent patients were included in the study, and early timepoints after natural infection were not analyzed.

The treatment or condition label, as the study defines it: approximately nine-day PBMC culture with coronavirus spike peptide pools or control peptides (ViraFEST assay). To expand antigen-specific T cells with peptide pools and then pick out the expanded clonotypes through TCR sequencing, the study relied on the ViraFEST assay. The convalescent patients' positive SARS-CoV-2 PCR tests fell between March and December 2020, which was before the Alpha, Beta and Delta variants emerged in the United States. Each well held about 1.8 million PBMCs cultured with roughly 10 ug/ml peptide pools in IMDM containing roughly 4.7% human AB serum and 9 to 10 IU/ml IL-2. Half of the culture medium was replaced with fresh IL-2-containing medium on days 3 and 7. CD4+ T cells were isolated after approximately ten days of culture through negative selection using the EasySep CD4+ T cell isolation kit. PBMCs were separated from whole blood using Ficoll-Paque Plus gradient centrifugation and then either used fresh or cryopreserved at -140C. In general, triplicate wells were set up for every culture condition.

The count of this clonotype is one. This clone's antigen is unknown. Base qualities were left out, and no much larger clone turns up one base away. A lone read gives weak evidence. Unmatched junction bases come to 10, with V trimmed by 4 bases and J by 1 base. Per the germline V gene, MNHNS is the CDR1 and SASEGT is the CDR2. Measured from the cysteine to the phenylalanine, the CDR3 is 17 residues long. Only the CDR3 DNA stays, 51 bases, in frame from base 1. The library was produced with PCR. DNA from cultured CD4+ T cells was subjected to TCR sequencing with the Oncomine TCR Beta short-read assay at the Johns Hopkins FTIC core. Genomic DNA was extracted from the cultured CD4+ T cells with the QIAamp micro DNA kit. The Oncomine TCR Beta libraries from cultured CD4+ T cells were pooled using unique dual indexes and then sequenced on an Illumina iSeq 100. The original pipeline was this. Non-productive sequences were filtered out, and CDR3s that did not start with C, did not end with F or W, or were shorter than 7 amino acids were discarded. The MANAFEST web application identified antigen-specific clonotypes by comparing peptide-stimulated wells against reference wells and other culture wells. An FDR below 0.05, an odds ratio above 5, and a productive frequency above 0.1% in at least two of three replicate wells were required for clones to be considered positive. Cross-reactive clonotypes were defined as significantly expanded in both SARS-CoV-2 spike wells and at least one common cold coronavirus spike condition. CDR3 homology was assessed with Levenshtein distances (stringdist) and unrooted phylogenetic trees (ape) in R version 3.6.1. In-frame beta chains were kept once TCRdb had trimmed the public reads at Q25 with fastp and called clones with MiXCR. Each entry merges the rows of one CDR3 protein and shows their most common DNA and genes. The V and J calls shown here were made by TCRdb, not taken from the authors' results. For this sample the table gives tens of thousands of distinct CDR3 sequences, of which 58% were detected only once. The ten largest clonotypes hold 2.8% of the sample.

The receptor was derived from a human donor who had recovered from COVID-19. The chain employs TRBV6-1 and TRBJ1-5; a stretch of 7 junction bases matches TRBD1. Sequenced material: CD4+ T cells from blood, cultured in vitro. The DNA sequence is TGTGCCAGCAGTGGATGGGAACGAGGGGGCAGCAATCAGCCCCAGCATTTT. Its translation reads: CASSGWERGGSNQPQHF.